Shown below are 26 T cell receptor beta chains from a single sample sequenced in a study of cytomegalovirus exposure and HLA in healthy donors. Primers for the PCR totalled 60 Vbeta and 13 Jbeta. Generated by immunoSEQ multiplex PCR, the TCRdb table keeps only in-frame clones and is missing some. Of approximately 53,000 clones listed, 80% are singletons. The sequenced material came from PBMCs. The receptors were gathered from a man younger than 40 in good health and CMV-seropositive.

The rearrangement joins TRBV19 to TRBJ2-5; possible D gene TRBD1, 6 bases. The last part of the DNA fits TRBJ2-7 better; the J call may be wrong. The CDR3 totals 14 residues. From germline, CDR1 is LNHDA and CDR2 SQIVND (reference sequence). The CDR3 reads CASSTGAVGYEQYF. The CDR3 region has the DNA TGTGCCAGTAGTACAGGGGCGGTAGGATACGAGCAGTACTTC.

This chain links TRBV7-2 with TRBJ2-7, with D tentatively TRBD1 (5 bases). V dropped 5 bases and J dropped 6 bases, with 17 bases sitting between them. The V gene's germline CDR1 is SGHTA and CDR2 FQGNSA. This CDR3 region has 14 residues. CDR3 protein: CASSLQGGAFEQYF. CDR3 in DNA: TGTGCCAGCAGCCTCCAAGGTGGGGCGTTCGAGCAGTACTTC.

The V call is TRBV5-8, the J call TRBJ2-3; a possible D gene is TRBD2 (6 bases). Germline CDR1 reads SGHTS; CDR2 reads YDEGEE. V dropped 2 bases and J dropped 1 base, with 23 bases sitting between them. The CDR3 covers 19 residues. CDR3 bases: TGTGCCAGCAGCTTCGGCCTATTACGGGCATCGGGGGGCACAGATACGCAGTATTTT. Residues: CASSFGLLRASGGTDTQYF.

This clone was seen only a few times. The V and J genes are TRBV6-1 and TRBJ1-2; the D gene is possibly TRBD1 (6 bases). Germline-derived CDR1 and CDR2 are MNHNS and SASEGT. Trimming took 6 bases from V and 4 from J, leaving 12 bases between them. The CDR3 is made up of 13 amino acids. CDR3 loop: CASRTDRSYGYTF. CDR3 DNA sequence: TGTGCCAGCAGAACCGACAGGAGCTATGGCTACACCTTC.

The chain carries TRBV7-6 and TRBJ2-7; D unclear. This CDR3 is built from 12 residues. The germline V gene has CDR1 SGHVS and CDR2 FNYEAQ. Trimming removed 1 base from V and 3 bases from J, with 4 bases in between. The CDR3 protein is CASSLDDYEQYV. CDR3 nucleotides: TGTGCCAGCAGCTTAGATGACTACGAGCAGTACGTC.

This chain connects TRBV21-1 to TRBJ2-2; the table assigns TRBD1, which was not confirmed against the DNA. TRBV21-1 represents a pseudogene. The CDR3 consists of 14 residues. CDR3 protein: CASSNGQPTGELFF. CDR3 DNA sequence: TGTGCCAGCAGCAATGGACAGCCCACCGGGGAGCTGTTTTTT.

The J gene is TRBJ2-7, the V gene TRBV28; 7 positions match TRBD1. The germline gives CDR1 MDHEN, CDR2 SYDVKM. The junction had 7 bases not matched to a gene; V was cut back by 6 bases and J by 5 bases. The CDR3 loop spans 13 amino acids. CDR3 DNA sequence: TGTGCCAGCAGCCCTGGCGACAGGGACGAGCAGTACTTC. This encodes CASSPGDRDEQYF. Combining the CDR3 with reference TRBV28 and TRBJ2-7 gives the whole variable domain DVKVTQSSRYLVKRTGEKVFLECVQDMDHENMFWYRQDPGLGLRLIYFSYDVKMKEKGDIPEGYSVSREKKERFSLILESASTNQTSMYLCASSPGDRDEQYFGPGTRLTVT.

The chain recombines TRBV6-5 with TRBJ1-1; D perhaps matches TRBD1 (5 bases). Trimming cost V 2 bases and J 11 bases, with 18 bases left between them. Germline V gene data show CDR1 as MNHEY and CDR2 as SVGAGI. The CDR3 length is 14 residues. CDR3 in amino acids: CASSYGLYGRGAFF. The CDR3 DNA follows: TGTGCCAGCAGTTACGGTTTGTACGGCCGGGGGGCTTTCTTT.

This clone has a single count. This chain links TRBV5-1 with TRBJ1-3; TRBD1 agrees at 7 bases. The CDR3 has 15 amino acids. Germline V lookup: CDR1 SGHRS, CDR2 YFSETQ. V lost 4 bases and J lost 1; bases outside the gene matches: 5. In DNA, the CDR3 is TGCGCCAGCAGCAATAACAGGGGTTCTGGAAACACCATATATTTT. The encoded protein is CASSNNRGSGNTIYF.

As DNA, the CDR3 is TGTGCCAGCAGTCCTATGACAGGGTTGGAGACCCAGTACTTC. Translating gives CASSPMTGLETQYF. This sequence joins TRBV28 and TRBJ2-5; 7 bases agree with TRBD1. V lost 5 bases, J lost 5 bases, and 8 bases stayed unmatched. Per the germline V gene, CDR1 is MDHEN and CDR2 is SYDVKM. This CDR3 is built from 14 residues.

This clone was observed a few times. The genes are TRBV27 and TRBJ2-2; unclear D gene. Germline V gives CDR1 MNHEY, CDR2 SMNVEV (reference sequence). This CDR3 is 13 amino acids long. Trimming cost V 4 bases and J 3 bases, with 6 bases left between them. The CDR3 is CASSSSHTGELFF. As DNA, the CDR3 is TGTGCCAGCAGTTCCTCCCACACCGGGGAGCTGTTTTTT.

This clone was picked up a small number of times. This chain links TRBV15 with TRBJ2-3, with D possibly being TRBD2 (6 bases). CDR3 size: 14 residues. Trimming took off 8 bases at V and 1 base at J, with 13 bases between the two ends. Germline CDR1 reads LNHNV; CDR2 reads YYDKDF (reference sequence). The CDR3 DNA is TGTGCCACCTATGGAATAGCGGGCACAGATACGCAGTATTTT. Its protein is CATYGIAGTDTQYF. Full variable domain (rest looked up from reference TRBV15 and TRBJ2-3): DAMVIQNPRYQVTQFGKPVTLSCSQTLNHNVMYWYQQKSSQAPKLLFHYYDKDFNNEADTPDNFQSRRPNTSFCFLDIRSPGLGDTAMYLCATYGIAGTDTQYFGPGTRLTVL.

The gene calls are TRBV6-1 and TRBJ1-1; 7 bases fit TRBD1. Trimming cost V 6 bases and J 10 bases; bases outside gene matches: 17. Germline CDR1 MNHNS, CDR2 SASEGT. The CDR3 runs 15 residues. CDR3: CASSAPRDSLKGAFF. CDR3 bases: TGTGCCAGCAGCGCCCCCCGGGACAGCCTCAAGGGAGCTTTCTTT.

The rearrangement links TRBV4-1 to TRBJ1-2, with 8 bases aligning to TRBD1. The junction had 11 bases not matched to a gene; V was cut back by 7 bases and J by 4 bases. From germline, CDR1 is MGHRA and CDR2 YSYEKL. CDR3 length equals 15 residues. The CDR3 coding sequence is TGCGCCAGCAACACTGTAGGACAGGGAGGCTATGGCTACACCTTC. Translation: CASNTVGQGGYGYTF.

CDR3 DNA: TGTGCCAGTAGTCTGGACAGGCGGAACTATGGCTACACCTTC. Amino acids: CASSLDRRNYGYTF. This chain uses TRBV19 with TRBJ1-2; 7 bases match TRBD1. The V segment lost 5 bases and the J segment 2 bases; nucleotides outside the gene matches: 5. Looked up from germline, CDR1 is LNHDA and CDR2 is SQIVND (reference sequence). The length of the CDR3 is 14 residues.

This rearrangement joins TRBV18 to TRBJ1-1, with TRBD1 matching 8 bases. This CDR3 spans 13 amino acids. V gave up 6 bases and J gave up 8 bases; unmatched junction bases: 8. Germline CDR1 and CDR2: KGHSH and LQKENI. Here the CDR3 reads CASSGRQGLEAFF. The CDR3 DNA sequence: TGTGCCAGCTCCGGCCGACAGGGGCTCGAAGCTTTCTTT.

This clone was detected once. The CDR3 nucleotides are TGTGCCAGCAGTTTGGAGGGAGGCTCTGGCTACACCTTC. This codes for CASSLEGGSGYTF. This chain connects TRBV27 to TRBJ1-2; D gene ambiguous. There are 13 residues in the CDR3. Deletions cut 3 bases from V and 7 bases from J, with 12 bases between. CDR1 MNHEY and CDR2 SMNVEV come from the germline V gene (reference sequence).

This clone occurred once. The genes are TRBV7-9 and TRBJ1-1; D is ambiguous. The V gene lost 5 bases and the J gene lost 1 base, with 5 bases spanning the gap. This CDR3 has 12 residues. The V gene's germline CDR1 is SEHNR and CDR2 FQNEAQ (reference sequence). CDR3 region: CASSPRNTEAFF. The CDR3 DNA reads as TGTGCCAGCAGCCCGAGGAACACTGAAGCTTTCTTT.

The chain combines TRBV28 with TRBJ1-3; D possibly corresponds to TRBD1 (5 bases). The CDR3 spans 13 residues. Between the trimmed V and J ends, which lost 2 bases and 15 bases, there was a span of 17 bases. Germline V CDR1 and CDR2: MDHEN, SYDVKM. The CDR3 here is CASSLPQRSREYF. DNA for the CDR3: TGTGCCAGCAGTTTACCTCAACGGAGCAGGGAATATTTT.

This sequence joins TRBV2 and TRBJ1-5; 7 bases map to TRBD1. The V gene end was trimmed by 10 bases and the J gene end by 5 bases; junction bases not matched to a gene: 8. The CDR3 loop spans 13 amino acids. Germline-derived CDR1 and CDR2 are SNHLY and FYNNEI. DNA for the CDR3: TGTGCCACCAAAGGAGGGGGCCATCAGCCCCAGCATTTT. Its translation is CATKGGGHQPQHF.

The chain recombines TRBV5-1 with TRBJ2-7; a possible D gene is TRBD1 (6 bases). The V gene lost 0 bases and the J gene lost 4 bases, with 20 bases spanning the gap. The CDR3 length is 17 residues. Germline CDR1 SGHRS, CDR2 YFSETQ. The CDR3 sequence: CASSLVFPDSIPYEQYF. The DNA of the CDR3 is TGCGCCAGCAGCTTGGTCTTCCCGGACAGTATCCCGTACGAGCAGTACTTC.

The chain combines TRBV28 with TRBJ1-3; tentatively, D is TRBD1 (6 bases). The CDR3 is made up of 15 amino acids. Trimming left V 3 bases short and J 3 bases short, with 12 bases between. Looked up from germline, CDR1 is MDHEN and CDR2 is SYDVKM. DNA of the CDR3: TGTGCCAGCAGTTTTTCACAGGGTTTTGGAAACACCATATATTTT. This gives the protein CASSFSQGFGNTIYF.

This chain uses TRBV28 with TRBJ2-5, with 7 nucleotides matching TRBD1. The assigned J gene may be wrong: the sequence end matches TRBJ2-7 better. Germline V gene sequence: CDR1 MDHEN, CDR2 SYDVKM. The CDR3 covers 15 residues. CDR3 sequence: CASSPAGTAAYEQYF. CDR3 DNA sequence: TGTGCCAGCAGCCCCGCCGGGACAGCCGCCTACGAGCAGTACTTC.

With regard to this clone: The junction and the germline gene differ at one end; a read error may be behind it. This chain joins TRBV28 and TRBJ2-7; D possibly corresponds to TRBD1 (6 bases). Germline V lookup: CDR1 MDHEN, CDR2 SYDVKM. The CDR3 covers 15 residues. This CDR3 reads CASSSQTGPLSFRNF. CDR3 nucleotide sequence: TGTGCCAGCAGTTCCCAGACAGGCCCCCTCTCCTTTCGGAACTTC.

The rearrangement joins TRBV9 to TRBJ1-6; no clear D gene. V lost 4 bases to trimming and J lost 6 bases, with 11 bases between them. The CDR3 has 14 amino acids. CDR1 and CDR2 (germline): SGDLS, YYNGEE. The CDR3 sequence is CASSPQVGNSPLHF. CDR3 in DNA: TGTGCCAGCAGCCCTCAAGTCGGTAATTCACCCCTCCACTTT.

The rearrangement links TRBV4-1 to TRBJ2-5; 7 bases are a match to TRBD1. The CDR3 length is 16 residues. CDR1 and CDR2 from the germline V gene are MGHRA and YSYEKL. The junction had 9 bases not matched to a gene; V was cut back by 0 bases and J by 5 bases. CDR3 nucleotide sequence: TGCGCCAGCAGCCAAGAGGAACAGAGAGGGGGCGAGACCCAGTACTTC. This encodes CASSQEEQRGGETQYF.